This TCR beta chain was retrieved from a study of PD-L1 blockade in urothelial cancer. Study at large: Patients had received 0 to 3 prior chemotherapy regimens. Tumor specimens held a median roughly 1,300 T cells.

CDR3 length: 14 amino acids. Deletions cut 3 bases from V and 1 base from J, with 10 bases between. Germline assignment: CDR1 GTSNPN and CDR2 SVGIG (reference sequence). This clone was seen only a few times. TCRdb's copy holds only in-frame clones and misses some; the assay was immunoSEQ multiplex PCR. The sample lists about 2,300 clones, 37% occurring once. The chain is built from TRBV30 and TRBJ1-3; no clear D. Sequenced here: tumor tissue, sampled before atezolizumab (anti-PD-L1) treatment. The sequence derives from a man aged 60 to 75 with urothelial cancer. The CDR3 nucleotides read TGTGCCTGGAGAGAGTATGGTTCTGGAAACACCATATATTTT. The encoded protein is CAWREYGSGNTIYF.